This is a list of T cell receptor beta chains from one sample in a study of blood T cell repertoires in COVID-19. Sequencing was performed with immunoSEQ multiplex PCR; in TCRdb, only in-frame clones are kept and a portion is missing. This sample yields hundreds of thousands of clones, of which more than 75% are seen a single time; around 4.7% belongs to the top ten. Sequencing used PBMCs or T cells enriched from blood (not recorded which). These receptors were collected from a man aged 30-40 years with acute COVID-19. CDR3s include the opening cysteine and the closing phenylalanine or tryptophan. The D gene is left open where the match is weak. Rows give clone size only sometimes, using once, few, many, or a class for an expanded clone.

d_gene	len	j_gene	abundance	v_gene	CDR3aa	CDR3nt
TRBD1	15	TRBJ1-3	NA	TRBV2	CASSPTGGGGNTIYF	TGTGCCAGCAGCCCGACAGGGGGCGGTGGAAACACCATATATTTT
TRBD1	15	TRBJ2-1	few	TRBV10-3	CAISPQGQGRNEQFF	TGTGCCATCAGTCCCCAGGGACAGGGCAGGAATGAGCAGTTCTTC
TRBD1	14	TRBJ1-4	NA	TRBV2	CAIRSGTGREKLFF	TGTGCCATCAGATCCGGGACAGGGCGGGAAAAACTGTTTTTT
NA	14	TRBJ1-5	NA	TRBV20-1	CSASPDKFNQPQHF	TGCAGTGCTAGTCCTGACAAATTCAATCAGCCCCAGCATTTT
NA	14	TRBJ1-1	NA	TRBV3-1/TRBV3-2	CASSQDFRGTEAFF	TGTGCCAGCAGCCAAGATTTCCGGGGAACTGAAGCTTTCTTT
TRBD1	16	TRBJ2-1	NA	TRBV7-9	CASSLGTGGGYNEQFF	TGTGCCAGCAGCCTCGGGACAGGGGGAGGTTACAATGAGCAGTTCTTC
NA	18	TRBJ1-1	NA	TRBV27	CASSLSRGSGGMNTEAFF	TGTGCCAGCAGTTTATCGAGAGGTTCGGGGGGCATGAACACTGAAGCTTTCTTT
TRBD2	16	TRBJ2-7	NA	TRBV4-1	CASSSSIAGGTYEQYF	TGCGCCAGCAGCTCATCAATAGCGGGGGGGACCTACGAGCAGTACTTC
NA	12	TRBJ1-1	NA	TRBV28	CASRAGNTEAFF	TGTGCCAGCAGGGCAGGGAACACTGAAGCTTTCTTT
NA	13	TRBJ1-1	NA	TRBV15	CATSGGSGTEAFF	TGTGCCACCAGTGGGGGGTCTGGCACTGAAGCTTTCTTT
TRBD2	15	TRBJ2-1	NA	TRBV19	CASSPRLAPYNEQFF	TGTGCCAGTAGTCCAAGACTAGCACCTTACAATGAGCAGTTCTTC
TRBD1	18	TRBJ1-5	NA	TRBV15	CATSRDWDRSSYNQPQHF	TGTGCCACCAGCAGAGATTGGGACAGAAGTTCTTACAATCAGCCCCAGCATTTT
NA	15	TRBJ2-3	NA	TRBV7-3	CASSLDRTRTDTQYF	TGTGCCAGCAGCTTAGACAGAACGCGCACAGATACGCAGTATTTT
TRBD2	15	TRBJ2-5	NA	TRBV6-1	CASSENSGPQETQYF	TGTGCCAGCAGTGAGAATAGCGGGCCCCAAGAGACCCAGTACTTC
TRBD1	15	TRBJ2-5	NA	TRBV27	CASSLSGQPQETQYF	TGTGCCAGCAGTTTATCGGGACAGCCTCAAGAGACCCAGTACTTC
NA	15	TRBJ1-4	NA	TRBV10-3	CAISESGAPNEKLFF	TGTGCCATCAGTGAGTCGGGGGCACCTAATGAAAAACTGTTTTTT
TRBD2	15	TRBJ2-7	NA	TRBV19	CASSPGLAGGYEQYF	TGTGCCAGTAGTCCCGGACTAGCGGGCGGTTACGAGCAGTACTTC
NA	13	TRBJ2-5	NA	TRBV19	CASSIALQETQYF	TGTGCCAGTAGTATAGCACTACAAGAGACCCAGTACTTC
TRBD2	15	TRBJ2-3	NA	TRBV7-2	CASSNGLAGGDTQYF	TGTGCCAGCTCCAACGGACTAGCGGGGGGAGATACGCAGTATTTT
TRBD1	14	TRBJ2-4	NA	TRBV30	CAWSVQGAKNIQYF	TGTGCCTGGAGTGTACAGGGGGCCAAAAACATTCAGTACTTC
TRBD1	15	TRBJ1-6	NA	TRBV19	CASKLQGSSNSPLHF	TGTGCCAGTAAGCTACAGGGGAGCTCGAATTCACCCCTCCACTTT
TRBD1	14	TRBJ1-2	NA	TRBV5-6	CASSLKTGVDGYTF	TGTGCCAGCAGCTTGAAGACAGGGGTAGATGGCTACACCTTC
TRBD1	12	TRBJ1-6	NA	TRBV19	CASTGQGFSLHF	TGTGCCAGTACGGGACAGGGATTTTCCCTCCACTTT
TRBD1	15	TRBJ1-2	NA	TRBV11-2	CASSFSDRGLDGYTF	TGTGCCAGCAGCTTCTCGGACAGGGGGCTAGATGGCTACACCTTC
NA	16	TRBJ1-2	once	TRBV7-2	CASSLALAGEWEGYTF	TGTGCCAGCAGCTTAGCGCTAGCAGGGGAATGGGAAGGCTACACCTTC
TRBD1	16	TRBJ1-2	NA	TRBV7-6	CASSPGTDPPNYGYTF	TGTGCCAGCAGCCCGGGGACAGACCCTCCTAACTATGGCTACACCTTC
TRBD1	15	TRBJ2-2	NA	TRBV7-3	CASSPDRTNTGELFF	TGTGCCAGCAGCCCGGACAGGACCAACACCGGGGAGCTGTTTTTT
NA	14	TRBJ2-7	NA	TRBV11-2	CASSWQDRSYEQYF	TGTGCCAGCAGCTGGCAGGACAGATCCTACGAGCAGTACTTC
NA	14	TRBJ1-1	few	TRBV30	CAWISRQMNTEAFF	TGTGCCTGGATCTCTAGACAGATGAACACTGAAGCTTTCTTT
NA	18	TRBJ1-6	NA	TRBV5-5	CASSWETGMGSYNSPLHF	TGTGCCAGCAGCTGGGAGACAGGAATGGGCTCCTATAATTCACCCCTCCACTTT
TRBD2	19	TRBJ2-1	few	TRBV27	CASIGWLAGAPGIYNEQFF	TGTGCCAGCATAGGATGGCTAGCGGGGGCCCCCGGAATATACAATGAGCAGTTCTTC
TRBD2	16	TRBJ2-7	many	TRBV28	CASSFGLAGGRYEQYF	TGTGCCAGCAGTTTCGGTCTAGCGGGGGGGCGATACGAGCAGTACTTC
NA	15	TRBJ2-5	NA	TRBV24-1	CATSDPLGDQETQYF	TGTGCCACCAGTGATCCTTTAGGGGACCAAGAGACCCAGTACTTC
TRBD2	15	TRBJ2-5	NA	TRBV19	CASSWASGRSETQYF	TGTGCCAGTAGCTGGGCTAGCGGGAGATCAGAGACCCAGTACTTC
NA	17	TRBJ2-1	NA	TRBV21-1	CASSKGIAGAWANEQFF	TGTGCCAGCAGTAAGGGAATAGCGGGGGCTTGGGCGAATGAGCAGTTCTTC
TRBD2	14	TRBJ2-1	NA	TRBV3-1/TRBV3-2	CASSQGLVYNEQFF	TGTGCCAGCAGCCAGGGACTAGTTTATAATGAGCAGTTCTTC
TRBD2	15	TRBJ2-1	NA	TRBV10-3	CAISESRLAWGEQFF	TGTGCCATCAGTGAGTCGAGACTAGCCTGGGGGGAGCAGTTCTTC
TRBD1	14	TRBJ2-3	NA	TRBV3-1/TRBV3-2	CASSQGQGSDTQYF	TGTGCCAGCAGCCAAGGACAGGGATCAGATACGCAGTATTTT
NA	16	TRBJ1-2	NA	TRBV6-4	CASILNSQLGLDGYTF	TGTGCCAGCATTCTAAATTCCCAACTAGGGCTGGATGGCTACACCTTC
NA	11	TRBJ2-3	NA	TRBV6-5	CASTQTDTQYF	TGTGCCAGCACCCAAACAGATACGCAGTATTTT
NA	15	TRBJ1-2	NA	TRBV13	CASSRTDRANYGYTF	TGTGCCAGCAGTCGCACTGACAGAGCTAACTATGGCTACACCTTC
NA	13	TRBJ1-4	NA	TRBV28	CAGRRGTNEKLFF	TGTGCCGGCCGGAGGGGAACTAATGAAAAACTGTTTTTT
NA	14	TRBJ1-1	many	TRBV6-5	CASRPGSMNTEAFF	TGTGCCAGCAGGCCAGGGTCCATGAACACTGAAGCTTTCTTT
NA	14	TRBJ2-1	NA	TRBV19	CASSASVNYNEQFF	TGTGCCAGTAGTGCCTCGGTGAACTACAATGAGCAGTTCTTC
TRBD1	14	TRBJ2-7	NA	TRBV4-1	CASSRTGTGGVLDF	TGCGCCAGCAGCCGGACCGGGACAGGGGGAGTCCTTGACTTC
NA	15	TRBJ1-1	NA	TRBV9	CASSDKSGTATEAFF	TGTGCCAGCAGCGATAAAAGCGGCACGGCCACTGAAGCTTTCTTT
TRBD1	15	TRBJ1-1	NA	TRBV6-5	CASSRDRFLNTEAFF	TGTGCCAGCAGTAGGGACAGATTCCTCAACACTGAAGCTTTCTTT
NA	12	TRBJ1-1	NA	TRBV5-1	CASSAQGTEAFF	TGCGCCAGCAGCGCTCAGGGGACTGAAGCTTTCTTT
TRBD2	15	TRBJ2-5	once	TRBV20-1	CSASPSTPGGETQYF	TGCAGTGCTAGTCCCTCCACACCGGGGGGGGAGACCCAGTACTTC
NA	14	TRBJ1-2	NA	TRBV11-2	CASSLQGQVYGYTF	TGTGCCAGCAGCTTGCAGGGGCAGGTCTATGGCTACACCTTC
NA	14	TRBJ1-5	NA	TRBV6-2/TRBV6-3	CASSYDSLNQPQHF	TGTGCCAGCAGTTACGACAGCCTCAATCAGCCCCAGCATTTT
NA	15	TRBJ2-2	NA	TRBV5-4	CASSLAQGDTGELFF	TGTGCCAGCAGCTTGGCACAGGGCGACACCGGGGAGCTGTTTTTT
NA	14	TRBJ2-2	NA	TRBV5-1	CASRVRGNTGELFF	TGCGCCAGCAGAGTCAGGGGGAACACCGGGGAGCTGTTTTTT
TRBD2	15	TRBJ2-3	NA	TRBV5-5	CASSLWGGSTDTQYF	TGTGCCAGCAGCTTGTGGGGGGGTAGCACAGATACGCAGTATTTT
NA	13	TRBJ1-2	once	TRBV5-1	CASSLDQGEGYTF	TGCGCCAGCAGCTTGGATCAGGGCGAGGGCTACACCTTC
TRBD1	15	TRBJ1-5	few	TRBV3-1/TRBV3-2	CASSQDTRGLQPQHF	TGTGCCAGCAGCCAAGATACCAGGGGGCTTCAGCCCCAGCATTTT
TRBD1	15	TRBJ1-2	NA	TRBV6-5	CASSYSGTGAFGYTF	TGTGCCAGCAGTTACTCGGGGACAGGGGCCTTCGGCTACACCTTC
NA	11	TRBJ2-1	NA	TRBV5-1	CASSLVSEQFF	TGCGCCAGCAGCTTGGTTAGTGAGCAGTTCTTC
TRBD2	15	TRBJ2-7	few	TRBV7-3	CASSLIAGGLGEQYF	TGTGCCAGCAGTTTAATAGCGGGGGGCCTAGGCGAGCAGTACTTC